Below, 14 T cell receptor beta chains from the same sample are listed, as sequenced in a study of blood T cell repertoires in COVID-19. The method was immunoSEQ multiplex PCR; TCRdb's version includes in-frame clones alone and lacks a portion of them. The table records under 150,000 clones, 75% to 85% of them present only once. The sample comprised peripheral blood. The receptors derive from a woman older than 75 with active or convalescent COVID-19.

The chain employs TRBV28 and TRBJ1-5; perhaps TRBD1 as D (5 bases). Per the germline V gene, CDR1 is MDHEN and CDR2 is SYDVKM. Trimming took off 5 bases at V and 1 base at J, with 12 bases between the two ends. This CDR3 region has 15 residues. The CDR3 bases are TGTGCCAGCAGTCCCCCAGGGTTGAGCAATCAGCCCCAGCATTTT. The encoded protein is CASSPPGLSNQPQHF.

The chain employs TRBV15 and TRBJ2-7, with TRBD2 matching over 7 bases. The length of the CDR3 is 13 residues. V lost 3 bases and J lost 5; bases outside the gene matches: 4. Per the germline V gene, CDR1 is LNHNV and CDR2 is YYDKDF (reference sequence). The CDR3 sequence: CATSRAGRDEQYF. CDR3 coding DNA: TGTGCCACCAGCAGGGCAGGGAGGGACGAGCAGTACTTC.

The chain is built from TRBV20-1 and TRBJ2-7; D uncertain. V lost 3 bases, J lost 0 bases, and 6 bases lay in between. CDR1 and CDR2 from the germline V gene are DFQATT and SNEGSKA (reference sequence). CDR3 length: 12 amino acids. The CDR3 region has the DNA TGCAGTGCTAGTAAGAGCTCCTACGAGCAGTACTTC. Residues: CSASKSSYEQYF.

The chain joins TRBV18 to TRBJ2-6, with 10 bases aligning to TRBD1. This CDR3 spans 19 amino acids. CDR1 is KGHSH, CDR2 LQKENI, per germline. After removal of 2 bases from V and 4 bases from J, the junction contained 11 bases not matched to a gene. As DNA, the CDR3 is TGTGCCAGCTCACCAGAAACATTTGGGACAGGGGCAGGGGCCAACGTCCTGACTTTC. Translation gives CASSPETFGTGAGANVLTF. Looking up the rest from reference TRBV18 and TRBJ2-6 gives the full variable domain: NAGVMQNPRHLVRRRGQEARLRCSPMKGHSHVYWYRQLPEEGLKFMVYLQKENIIDESGMPKERFSAEFPKEGPSILRIQQVVRGDSAAYFCASSPETFGTGAGANVLTFGAGSRLTVL.

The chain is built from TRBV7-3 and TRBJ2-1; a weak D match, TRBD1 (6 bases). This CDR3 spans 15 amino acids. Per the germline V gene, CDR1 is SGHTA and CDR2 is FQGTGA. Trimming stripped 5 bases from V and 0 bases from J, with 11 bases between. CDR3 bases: TGTGCCAGCAGCGACCAGGGGAGCTCCTACAATGAGCAGTTCTTC. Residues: CASSDQGSSYNEQFF.

As DNA, the CDR3 is TGCGCCAGCAGCTCGGAGCTCCAGCCGAACACTGAAGCTTTCTTT. It yields the protein CASSSELQPNTEAFF. J is TRBJ1-1 and V is TRBV5-1, with D hard to call. CDR1 SGHRS and CDR2 YFSETQ come from the germline V gene. V dropped 3 bases and J dropped 1 base, with 13 bases sitting between them. CDR3 length: 15 residues.

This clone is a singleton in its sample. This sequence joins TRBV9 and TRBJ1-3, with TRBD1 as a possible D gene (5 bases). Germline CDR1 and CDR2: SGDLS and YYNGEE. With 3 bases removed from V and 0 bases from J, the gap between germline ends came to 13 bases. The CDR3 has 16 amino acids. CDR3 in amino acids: CASSGSTVSSGNTIYF. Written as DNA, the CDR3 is TGTGCCAGCAGCGGGTCGACAGTAAGCTCTGGAAACACCATATATTTT.

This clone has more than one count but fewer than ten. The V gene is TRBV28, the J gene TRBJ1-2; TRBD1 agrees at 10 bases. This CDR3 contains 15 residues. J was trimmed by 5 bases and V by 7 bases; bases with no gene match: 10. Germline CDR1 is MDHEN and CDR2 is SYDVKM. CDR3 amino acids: CASNVGTGVMYGYTF. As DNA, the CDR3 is TGTGCCAGCAACGTCGGGACAGGGGTGATGTATGGCTACACCTTC.

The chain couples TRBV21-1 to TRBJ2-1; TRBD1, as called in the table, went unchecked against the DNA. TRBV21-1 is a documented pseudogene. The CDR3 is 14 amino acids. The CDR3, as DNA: TGTGCCAGCAGCAAAGCCGCAGGGTCCCCTGAGCAGTTCTTC. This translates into CASSKAAGSPEQFF.

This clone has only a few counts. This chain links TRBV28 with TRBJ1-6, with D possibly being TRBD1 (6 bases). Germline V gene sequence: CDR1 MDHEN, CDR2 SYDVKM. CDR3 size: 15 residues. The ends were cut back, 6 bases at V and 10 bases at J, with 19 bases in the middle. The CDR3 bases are TGTGCCAGCAGCCCGAGCGGGGGCCGAAAGTCACCCCTCCACTTT. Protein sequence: CASSPSGGRKSPLHF.

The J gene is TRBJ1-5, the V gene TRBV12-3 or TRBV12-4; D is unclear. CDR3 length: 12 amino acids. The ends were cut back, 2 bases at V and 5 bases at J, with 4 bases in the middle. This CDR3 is CASSLLDQPQHF. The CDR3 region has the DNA TGTGCCAGCAGTTTACTAGATCAGCCCCAGCATTTT.

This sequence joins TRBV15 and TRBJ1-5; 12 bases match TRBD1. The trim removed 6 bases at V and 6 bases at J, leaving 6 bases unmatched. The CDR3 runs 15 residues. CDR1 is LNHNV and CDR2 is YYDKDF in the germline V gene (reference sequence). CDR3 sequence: CATRGGQGAGQPQHF. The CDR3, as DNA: TGTGCCACCAGGGGGGGACAGGGGGCGGGTCAGCCCCAGCATTTT.

The CDR3, as DNA: TGTGCCAGCAGCGCCACACAGGTACCCGGGGCTTTCTTT. This codes for CASSATQVPGAFF. This chain uses TRBV7-2 with TRBJ1-1; D is possibly TRBD1 (5 bases). Germline CDR1 reads SGHTA; CDR2 reads FQGNSA. Trimming removed 5 bases from V and 11 bases from J, with 18 bases in between. The CDR3 contains 13 residues. The variable domain in full, completed from reference TRBV7-2 and TRBJ1-1, reads GAGVSQSPSNKVTEKGKDVELRCDPISGHTALYWYRQSLGQGLEFLIYFQGNSAPDKSGLPSDRFSAERTGGSVSTLTIQRTQQEDSAVYLCASSATQVPGAFFGQGTRLTVV.

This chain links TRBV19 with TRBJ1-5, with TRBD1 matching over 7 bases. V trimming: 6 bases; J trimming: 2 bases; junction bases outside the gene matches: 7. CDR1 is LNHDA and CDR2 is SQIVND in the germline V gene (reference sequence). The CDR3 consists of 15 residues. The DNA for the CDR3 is TGTGCCAGTAGGAACAGGGGAGAGGGCAATCAGCCCCAGCATTTT. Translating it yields CASRNRGEGNQPQHF.